This TCR beta chain was captured in a study of cytomegalovirus exposure and HLA in healthy donors. Across the study: Findings of an earlier analysis included more than 90 million unique TCR beta sequences from 190 million or so T cells. Study observations and caveats: Rarity characterized most TCR sequences, yet some public TCRs appeared in many donors.

The CDR3 has 15 residues. Trimming cost V 3 bases and J 1 base; bases outside gene matches: 0. In germline, CDR1 is MNHEY, CDR2 SMNVEV (reference sequence). With regard to this clone: Antigen specificity is unknown.

This PCR relied on a set of 60 Vbeta primers and 13 Jbeta primers. The protocol was immunoSEQ multiplex PCR, while the TCRdb copy is restricted to in-frame clones and leaves out a portion. The data show approximately 190,000 clones, roughly 80% seen once. Source material: PBMCs. This clonotype was sampled from a man aged 35-49 years in good health and CMV-seropositive. This chain links TRBV27 with TRBJ2-1; 10 bases are shared with TRBD2. The DNA for the CDR3 is TGTGCCAGCAGTTTTAGCGGGGGGTCCTACAATGAGCAGTTCTTC. Protein sequence: CASSFSGGSYNEQFF.